This passage covers 29 T cell receptor beta chains from one sample sequenced in a study of beta chain features in type 1 diabetes. cDNA synthesis used the whole RNA isolate, giving expressed TCRB sequences. Repertoires were generated with immunoSEQ multiplex PCR, while TCRdb's copy carries only in-frame clones and drops some. The sample holds about 150,000 clones, 11% seen once. Sequenced sample: central memory CD4+ T cells from blood. The receptors stem from a man younger than 35 in good health.

V usage is TRBV28 and J usage is TRBJ2-1; either TRBD1 or TRBD2 may supply D (6 bases each). CDR1 is MDHEN, CDR2 SYDVKM, per germline. This CDR3 has 13 amino acids. Trimming took 4 bases from V and 10 from J, leaving 14 bases between them. CDR3 bases: TGTGCCAGCAGTTCTTATACAGGGAGGGAGCAGTTCTTC. Protein product: CASSSYTGREQFF.

This clone was observed a handful of times. V gene TRBV4-3 combines with J gene TRBJ2-3, with D maybe TRBD2 (7 bases). Germline loops: CDR1 LGHNA, CDR2 YSLEER. CDR3 size: 15 residues. Trimming removed 1 base at V and 4 bases at J, with 12 bases between. CDR3 nucleotides: TGCGCCAGCAGCCAAGCGGGAGGACAGTCAGATACGCAGTATTTT. Translating it yields CASSQAGGQSDTQYF.

As concerns this clone: The same CDR3 is also encoded by other DNA sequences in this sample. The chain uses TRBV15 and TRBJ2-5, with 9 nucleotides matching TRBD1. The CDR3 covers 15 residues. Germline CDR1 is LNHNV and CDR2 is YYDKDF (reference sequence). V shed 3 bases and J 2 bases; nucleotides not matched to a gene: 4. The CDR3 loop is CATSRDRGGQETQYF. In nucleotides, the CDR3 is TGTGCCACCAGCAGGGACAGGGGCGGGCAAGAGACCCAGTACTTC.

This clone was detected only a few times. The chain recombines TRBV29-1 with TRBJ2-7, with D perhaps TRBD1 or TRBD2 (5 bases each). V lost 1 base and J 6 bases, leaving 16 bases between the germline ends. Germline V CDR1 and CDR2: SQVTM, ANQGSEA. The CDR3 has 14 residues. The CDR3 DNA reads TGCAGCGTTGAAGTTGGGTCTCAGGGACGCGAGCAGTACTTC. Protein product: CSVEVGSQGREQYF.

This sequence joins TRBV27 and TRBJ1-1, with D tentatively TRBD1 (6 bases). The germline gives CDR1 MNHEY, CDR2 SMNVEV (reference sequence). The V end lost 6 bases, the J end lost 1 base, and 21 bases lay between the germline ends. CDR3 length: 17 amino acids. CDR3 coding DNA: TGTGCCAGCAGCCGACAAGGGATGACAGGCTCGAACACTGAAGCTTTCTTT. It codes for CASSRQGMTGSNTEAFF.

The gene calls are TRBV5-1 and TRBJ1-5; TRBD1 might be the D (5 bases). The CDR3 consists of 15 residues. V shed 4 bases and J shed 0 bases, with 11 bases lying between them. Germline V gene lookup returns CDR1 SGHRS and CDR2 YFSETQ. The CDR3 DNA follows: TGCGCCAGCAGCCCGAGAGGGGATAGCAATCAGCCCCAGCATTTT. This translates into CASSPRGDSNQPQHF.

In this sample, this clone turned up many times. The chain is built from TRBV30 and TRBJ2-1; 9 nucleotides match TRBD2. Germline V gene data show CDR1 as GTSNPN and CDR2 as SVGIG (reference sequence). CDR3 size: 14 residues. The CDR3 is CARHTREGPGEQFF. DNA of the CDR3: TGTGCACGACATACGCGGGAGGGCCCTGGTGAGCAGTTCTTC. The full variable domain, its missing parts supplied by reference TRBV30 and TRBJ2-1, is SQTIHQWPATLVQPVGSPLSLECTVEGTSNPNLYWYRQAAGRGLQLLFYSVGIGQISSEVPQNLSASRPQDRQFILSSKKLLLSDSGFYLCARHTREGPGEQFFGPGTRLTVL.

This clone has just a few counts. The chain uses TRBV14 and TRBJ2-3; TRBD1 agrees at 8 bases. Germline assignment: CDR1 SGHDN and CDR2 FVKESK. This CDR3 comprises 15 residues. J was trimmed by 1 base and V by 2 bases; bases with no gene match: 2. The CDR3 nucleotides are TGTGCCAGCAGCCAAAGGACAGGGCGCACAGATACGCAGTATTTT. It codes for CASSQRTGRTDTQYF.

The rearrangement uses TRBV10-2 and TRBJ2-1, with D uncertain. CDR1 WSHSY and CDR2 SAAADI come from the germline V gene. The CDR3 has 14 amino acids. V was cut by 10 bases and J by 4 bases, with 17 bases left in between. CDR3 in amino acids: CATLYSLVYNEQFF. The DNA of the CDR3 is TGCGCCACTCTCTACAGTTTGGTTTACAATGAGCAGTTCTTC.

In its sample, this clone was seen a few times. The CDR3 loop is CASSFYGQGTDTQYF. The CDR3 DNA follows: TGTGCCAGCAGTTTTTACGGACAGGGCACAGATACGCAGTATTTT. This rearrangement joins TRBV27 to TRBJ2-3; 7 bases align to TRBD1. The V and J ends lost 3 bases and 1 base, in that order; junction bases with no gene match: 4. CDR3 length equals 15 residues. In germline, CDR1 is MNHEY, CDR2 SMNVEV (reference sequence).

This clone has a handful of counts. V gene TRBV6-5 combines with J gene TRBJ2-1; perhaps TRBD2 as D (6 bases). The CDR3 runs to 13 residues. CDR1 is MNHEY, CDR2 SVGAGI, per germline. Between the trimmed V and J ends, which lost 6 bases and 1 base, there was a span of 7 bases. CDR3 residues: CASSRESYNEQFF. DNA for the CDR3: TGTGCCAGCAGCCGGGAGTCCTACAATGAGCAGTTCTTC.

With regard to this clone: The same CDR3 arises from other DNA sequences in this sample as well. This sequence joins TRBV4-3 and TRBJ2-7, with D tentatively TRBD1 (5 bases). The V end was cut by 0 bases, the J end by 6 bases, with 9 bases between. CDR1 is LGHNA and CDR2 is YSLEER in the germline V gene. CDR3 length: 13 amino acids. The CDR3 DNA follows: TGCGCCAGCAGCCAAGAGGGGCGAACCGAGCAGTACTTC. It specifies CASSQEGRTEQYF.

There are a few counts of this clone. The chain has TRBV10-3 and TRBJ1-2, with D tentatively TRBD1 (5 bases). Germline-derived CDR1 and CDR2 are ENHRY and SYGVKD. Trimming stripped 11 bases from V and 2 bases from J, with 15 bases between. This CDR3 is built from 13 residues. CDR3 protein: CAVGGVYNYGYTF. CDR3 in DNA: TGTGCCGTAGGAGGGGTGTACAACTATGGCTACACCTTC.

This clone was detected a few times. The rearrangement uses TRBV6-6 and TRBJ2-7, with D maybe TRBD2 (5 bases). V was shortened by 8 bases and J by 6 bases, with 14 bases between the two germline ends. This CDR3 region has 12 residues. Germline CDR1 is MNHNY and CDR2 is SVGAGI (reference sequence). DNA for the CDR3: TGTGCCAGCCGGGCAGCGGCTTTCGAGCAGTACTTC. Translation gives CASRAAAFEQYF.

This clone occurred a few times. The chain combines TRBV9 with TRBJ1-2, with 8 nucleotides matching TRBD1. V lost 3 bases and J lost 5; bases outside the gene matches: 3. Germline loops: CDR1 SGDLS, CDR2 YYNGEE. This CDR3 contains 13 residues. CDR3 nucleotide sequence: TGTGCCAGCAGCGGGACAGGGAAGTATGGCTACACCTTC. Its translation: CASSGTGKYGYTF. The complete variable domain, with remaining parts taken from reference TRBV9 and TRBJ1-2, reads DSGVTQTPKHLITATGQRVTLRCSPRSGDLSVYWYQQSLDQGLQFLIQYYNGEERAKGNILERFSAQQFPDLHSELNLSSLELGDSALYFCASSGTGKYGYTFGSGTRLTVV.

Many counts were recorded for this clone. The J gene is TRBJ1-3, the V gene TRBV5-1; 10 positions match TRBD1. V trimming: 0 bases; J trimming: 0 bases; junction bases outside the gene matches: 6. This CDR3 spans 18 amino acids. Germline V CDR1 and CDR2: SGHRS, YFSETQ. The CDR3 bases are TGCGCCAGCAGCTTGGAGGGACAGGGGACCTACTCTGGAAACACCATATATTTT. It specifies CASSLEGQGTYSGNTIYF.

This clone was counted between two and nine times. The V and J genes are TRBV7-2 and TRBJ2-1; 7 bases align to TRBD1. From germline, CDR1 is SGHTA and CDR2 FQGNSA. The V and J ends lost 5 bases and 9 bases, in that order; junction bases with no gene match: 10. The CDR3 totals 14 residues. CDR3 residues: CASSARQGRGEQFF. DNA of the CDR3: TGTGCCAGCAGCGCCAGACAGGGACGGGGTGAGCAGTTCTTC. Drawing the rest from reference TRBV7-2 and TRBJ2-1, the complete variable domain is GAGVSQSPSNKVTEKGKDVELRCDPISGHTALYWYRQSLGQGLEFLIYFQGNSAPDKSGLPSDRFSAERTGGSVSTLTIQRTQQEDSAVYLCASSARQGRGEQFFGPGTRLTVL.

The chain is built from TRBV7-6 and TRBJ1-2; 10 bases agree with TRBD1. Germline CDR1 SGHVS, CDR2 FNYEAQ. The V segment lost 6 bases and the J segment 8 bases; nucleotides outside the gene matches: 6. This CDR3 is built from 13 residues. This chain's CDR3 is CASRDGTGDGYTF. The CDR3 DNA reads as TGTGCCAGCAGGGATGGGACAGGGGACGGCTACACCTTC.

J is TRBJ1-2 and V is TRBV28, with D unclear. The V gene's germline CDR1 is MDHEN and CDR2 SYDVKM. CDR3 size: 11 residues. CDR3: CGAESNYGYTF. The CDR3 nucleotides read TGTGGGGCGGAATCCAACTATGGCTACACCTTC.

This clone was observed a handful of times. Here the CDR3 DNA reads TGTGCCAGCAGCTCTCGTCTCGGGAGCTTCGGACAGGGGTACAATGAGCAGTTCTTC. Protein sequence: CASSSRLGSFGQGYNEQFF. The chain joins TRBV5-6 to TRBJ2-1; TRBD1 matches at 9 bases. Germline lookup yields CDR1 SGHDT and CDR2 YYEEEE. The CDR3 sequence is 19 residues long. J lost 4 bases, V lost 3 bases, and 17 bases had no gene match. Together with reference TRBV5-6 and TRBJ2-1, the CDR3 gives the full variable domain: DAGVTQSPTHLIKTRGQQVTLRCSPKSGHDTVSWYQQALGQGPQFIFQYYEEEERQRGNFPDRFSGHQFPNYSSELNVNALLLGDSALYLCASSSRLGSFGQGYNEQFFGPGTRLTVL.

The chain has TRBV5-1 and TRBJ1-2; D unresolved. This CDR3 comprises 13 residues. V was shortened by 0 bases and J by 5 bases, with 8 bases between the two germline ends. Germline V gene data show CDR1 as SGHRS and CDR2 as YFSETQ. The chain's CDR3 is CASSLVVGYGYTF. CDR3 DNA: TGCGCCAGCAGCTTGGTAGTTGGATATGGCTACACCTTC.

The genes are TRBV9 and TRBJ2-6; D not resolved. CDR3 length equals 12 residues. Germline-derived CDR1 and CDR2 are SGDLS and YYNGEE. V dropped 0 bases and J dropped 18 bases, with 13 bases sitting between them. This CDR3 is CASSVDLGRPTF. CDR3 DNA: TGTGCCAGCAGCGTAGATCTTGGAAGACCGACTTTC.

The table lists this clone with a few counts. The rearrangement joins TRBV28 to TRBJ1-2, with 7 bases matching TRBD1. Per germline, CDR1 MDHEN and CDR2 SYDVKM. J gave up 2 bases and V 4 bases, and 7 bases lay outside the gene matches. The length of the CDR3 is 15 residues. CDR3: CASSSPLRGNYGYTF. CDR3 coding DNA: TGTGCCAGCAGTTCTCCCCTCAGGGGGAACTATGGCTACACCTTC.

The V and J genes are TRBV5-1 and TRBJ2-3; the match to TRBD1 covers 9 bases. CDR1 SGHRS and CDR2 YFSETQ come from the germline V gene. This CDR3 spans 15 amino acids. The J segment lost 4 bases and the V segment lost 5 bases, leaving 8 bases of the junction unmatched. CDR3 residues: CASSSTGTGPDTQYF. CDR3 coding DNA: TGCGCCAGCAGTTCGACCGGGACAGGGCCAGATACGCAGTATTTT.

The chain uses TRBV9 and TRBJ2-7, with 7 positions matching TRBD2. This CDR3 spans 15 amino acids. After removal of 2 bases from V and 0 bases from J, the junction contained 5 bases not matched to a gene. Germline V gives CDR1 SGDLS, CDR2 YYNGEE. The CDR3 is CASSVGAGSSYEQYF. As DNA, the CDR3 is TGTGCCAGCAGCGTCGGAGCGGGGAGCTCCTACGAGCAGTACTTC.

This clone has a count of ten or more. The chain combines TRBV6-5 with TRBJ2-3; 8 bases are a match to TRBD1. The CDR3 totals 13 residues. V lost 5 bases and J lost 6; bases outside the gene matches: 4. Germline loops: CDR1 MNHEY, CDR2 SVGAGI. The CDR3, as DNA: TGTGCCAGCAGTAGGACAGGGAGGGATACGCAGTATTTT. It yields the protein CASSRTGRDTQYF.

This clone was picked up a small number of times. The J gene is TRBJ2-6, the V gene TRBV6-5, with D maybe TRBD2 (6 bases). The ends were cut back, 8 bases at V and 0 bases at J, with 8 bases in the middle. Germline values: CDR1 MNHEY, CDR2 SVGAGI. The CDR3 length is 14 residues. In nucleotides, the CDR3 is TGTGCCAGCCTAGCGCGCTCTGGGGCCAACGTCCTGACTTTC. This sequence encodes CASLARSGANVLTF.

A few counts support this clone. The V gene is TRBV29-1, the J gene TRBJ1-1; D possibly corresponds to TRBD1 (6 bases). Trimming took off 7 bases at V and 1 base at J, with 16 bases between the two ends. Germline V lookup: CDR1 SQVTM, CDR2 ANQGSEA. CDR3 size: 14 residues. The CDR3 sequence: CSAAEGHRNTEAFF. The CDR3 coding sequence is TGCAGCGCCGCCGAGGGACACCGGAACACTGAAGCTTTCTTT.

This clone has only a few counts. The chain is built from TRBV9 and TRBJ1-2; 7 nucleotides line up with TRBD1. Germline loops: CDR1 SGDLS, CDR2 YYNGEE. Unmatched junction bases numbered 13, after V lost 1 base and J lost 4 bases. The CDR3 length is 17 residues. The DNA of the CDR3 is TGTGCCAGCAGCGTAAACTCGCAGGGGGATTCCGTCTATGGCTACACCTTC. Protein: CASSVNSQGDSVYGYTF.